Detailed here is one TCR beta chain. Its antigen is not identified. As the CDR3 is not closed by the conserved phenylalanine or tryptophan, this likely results from a read error. Amplification of TCR beta CDR3 regions used RNA as the template. Carried out on the TCR CDR3, a first-round RT-PCR used the HTBI primer set. MiXCR, applied by TCRdb to the multiplex PCR reads, yields one record per CDR3 protein. The repertoire holds about 610,000 distinct CDR3 sequences, with 14% to 15% as singletons. Trimming cost V 6 bases and J 6 bases, with 12 bases left between them. Germline V CDR1 and CDR2: MNHNS, SASEGT. The CDR3 is made up of 12 amino acids. The source of the sample is a study of T cells in Graves' hyperthyroidism and ophthalmopathy. Study results and limitations: Ophthalmopathy was identified by the model a median approximately 6.9 months ahead of onset.

Sequencing used blood. The chain employs TRBV6-1 and TRBJ2-7, with D possibly matching TRBD2 (6 bases). The receptor was derived from a middle-aged woman with Graves' ophthalmopathy. The CDR3, as DNA: TGTGCCAGCAGCATTATCGGGGGCGAGCAGTACCTC. Its translation is CASSIIGGEQYL.